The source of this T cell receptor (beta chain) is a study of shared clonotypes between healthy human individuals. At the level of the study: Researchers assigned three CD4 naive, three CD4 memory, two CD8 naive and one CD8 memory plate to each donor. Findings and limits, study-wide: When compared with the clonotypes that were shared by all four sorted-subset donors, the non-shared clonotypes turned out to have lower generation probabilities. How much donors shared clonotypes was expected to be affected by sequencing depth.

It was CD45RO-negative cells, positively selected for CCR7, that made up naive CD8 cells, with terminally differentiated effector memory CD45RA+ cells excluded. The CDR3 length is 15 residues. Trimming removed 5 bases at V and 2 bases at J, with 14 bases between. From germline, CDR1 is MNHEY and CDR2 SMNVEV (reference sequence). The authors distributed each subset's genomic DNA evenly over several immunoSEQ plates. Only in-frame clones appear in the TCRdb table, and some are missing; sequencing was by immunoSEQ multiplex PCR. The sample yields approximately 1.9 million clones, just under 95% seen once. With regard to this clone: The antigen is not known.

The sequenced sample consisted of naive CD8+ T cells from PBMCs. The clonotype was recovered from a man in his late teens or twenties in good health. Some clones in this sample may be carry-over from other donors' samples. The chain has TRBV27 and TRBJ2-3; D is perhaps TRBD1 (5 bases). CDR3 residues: CASSLTDGYTDTQYF. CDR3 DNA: TGTGCCAGCAGTCTGACAGACGGATACACAGATACGCAGTATTTT.